Following are 11 T cell receptor beta chains from one sample sequenced in a study of OX40 agonist ivuxolimab in advanced cancers. Profiled with immunoSEQ multiplex PCR; TCRdb holds only in-frame clones, not every one. The table lists approximately 82,000 clones, 70% to 90% of them singletons. Sequences were derived from CD4+ or CD8+ T cells sorted from blood, sampled in a trial of the OX40 agonist ivuxolimab. The receptor source for this set is an adult with an advanced solid tumor such as melanoma, head and neck, liver or kidney cancer.

The chain combines TRBV7-8 with TRBJ2-5; D remains unclear. V lost 5 bases and J 1 base, leaving 8 bases between the germline ends. The CDR3 contains 13 residues. Germline lookup yields CDR1 SGHVS and CDR2 FQNEAQ. The CDR3, as DNA: TGTGCCAGCAGCCCGAACGTCCAAGAGACCCAGTACTTC. Translating gives CASSPNVQETQYF.

This clone appeared a single time. The V and J genes are TRBV5-1 and TRBJ2-3; D might be TRBD2 (5 bases). V gave up 0 bases and J gave up 2 bases, with 13 bases separating them. The CDR3 consists of 16 residues. CDR1 is SGHRS, CDR2 YFSETQ, per germline. The CDR3 DNA is TGCGCCAGCAGCTTGGGGATAGGGAGTATCACAGATACGCAGTATTTT. This gives the protein CASSLGIGSITDTQYF.

The V call is TRBV13, the J call TRBJ2-5; 15 positions agree with TRBD2. J gave up 4 bases and V 5 bases, and 8 bases lay outside the gene matches. The CDR3 runs to 17 residues. Germline V gene lookup returns CDR1 PRHDT and CDR2 FYEKMQ (reference sequence). CDR3 sequence (DNA): TGTGCCAGCAGCCAACTGGGACTAGCGGGGGGTGGAGAGACCCAGTACTTC. Protein: CASSQLGLAGGGETQYF.

The rearrangement uses TRBV18 and TRBJ2-7; 7 nucleotides line up with TRBD1. The length of the CDR3 is 14 residues. The germline CDR1 and CDR2 sequences are KGHSH and LQKENI. J was trimmed by 5 bases and V by 4 bases; bases with no gene match: 8. The CDR3 protein is CASSRGQDDHEQYF. CDR3 bases: TGTGCCAGCTCACGTGGACAGGATGACCACGAGCAGTACTTC.

V is TRBV7-9 and J is TRBJ1-5; D is unclear. The V end lost 6 bases, the J end lost 7 bases, and 16 bases lay between the germline ends. The CDR3 covers 14 residues. Per germline, CDR1 SEHNR and CDR2 FQNEAQ (reference sequence). The CDR3 DNA reads as TGTGCCAGCAGTCACGGCCTCGCCTCCCAGCCCCAGCATTTT. Translated: CASSHGLASQPQHF.

The V gene is TRBV7-9, the J gene TRBJ2-7, with unresolved D. Germline CDR1 SEHNR, CDR2 FQNEAQ (reference sequence). This CDR3 region has 13 residues. V was clipped by 6 bases and J by 2 bases, with 11 bases between them. CDR3 DNA sequence: TGTGCCAGCAGGGACCAGCCAACCTACGAGCAGTACTTC. It is translated as CASRDQPTYEQYF.

The chain links TRBV19 to TRBJ1-5; D is undetermined. Germline CDR1 reads LNHDA; CDR2 reads SQIVND (reference sequence). This CDR3 contains 14 residues. V was pared by 2 bases and J by 3 bases, with 8 bases between. In DNA form, the CDR3 reads TGTGCCAGTAGTATACAGGCGGCCAATCAGCCCCAGCATTTT. Residues: CASSIQAANQPQHF.

This rearrangement joins TRBV7-2 to TRBJ2-1, with TRBD2 matching 9 bases. Germline lookup yields CDR1 SGHTA and CDR2 FQGNSA. Losses at the gene ends were 2 bases for V and 5 bases for J; bases not matched to a gene: 4. The CDR3 loop spans 15 amino acids. The CDR3: CASSLSSGGNNEQFF. DNA of the CDR3: TGTGCCAGCAGCTTAAGTAGCGGGGGTAACAATGAGCAGTTCTTC.

V gene TRBV4-3 combines with J gene TRBJ1-6; D is possibly TRBD1 (5 bases). V lost 4 bases and J lost 9, with 16 bases in between. The CDR3 consists of 15 residues. Germline V lookup: CDR1 LGHNA, CDR2 YSLEER. The CDR3 DNA reads TGCGCCAGCAGCCGCAAGGGTGGGGGTGGTTCACCCCTCCACTTT. This translates into CASSRKGGGGSPLHF.

This chain links TRBV7-3 with TRBJ1-1, with D possibly matching TRBD1 (5 bases). The V end lost 5 bases, the J end lost 5 bases, and 15 bases lay between the germline ends. Germline CDR1 and CDR2: SGHTA and FQGTGA. CDR3 length: 14 residues. This chain's CDR3 is CASSAQGTGTEAFF. Written as DNA, the CDR3 is TGTGCCAGCAGCGCCCAGGGTACCGGGACTGAAGCTTTCTTT.

This sequence joins TRBV6-6 and TRBJ1-1; D is undetermined. The CDR3 length is 13 residues. Germline V gives CDR1 MNHNY, CDR2 SVGAGI (reference sequence). With 2 bases removed from V and 1 base from J, the gap between germline ends came to 5 bases. The CDR3 bases are TGTGCCAGCAGTTACGTTGCGAACACTGAAGCTTTCTTT. The encoded protein is CASSYVANTEAFF.